The rows below give T cell receptor beta chains drawn from one sample of a study of early stage breast cancer tumors. TCRdb's copy holds only in-frame clones and misses some; the assay was immunoSEQ multiplex PCR. The sample lists 40,000 to 60,000 clones, roughly 73% occurring once. Sequencing used blood. The receptor set was obtained from a person in their 40s with breast cancer. Both conserved end residues are part of each CDR3.

V: TRBV7-9
J: TRBJ1-2
CDR3: CASSLQGLGNGYTF

V: TRBV2
J: TRBJ2-7
CDR3: CASTGTRDTYEQYF

V: TRBV19
J: TRBJ1-5
CDR3: CASSTTTRGGSNRGPQHF

V: TRBV6-1
J: TRBJ2-7
CDR3: CASSESGIYEQYF

V: TRBV6-5
J: TRBJ2-1
CDR3: CASSLAGGLGNEQFF

V: TRBV29-1
J: TRBJ1-1
CDR3: CSVVRAGFTEAFF

V: TRBV9
J: TRBJ2-3
CDR3: CASSVVGGGDTDTQYF

V: TRBV5-1
J: TRBJ1-5
CDR3: CASSLEGWGNQPQHF

V: TRBV5-1
J: TRBJ2-2
CDR3: CASSEHLGTGELFF

V: TRBV5-1
J: TRBJ2-2
CDR3: CASSLDGTGELFF

V: TRBV27
J: TRBJ1-5
CDR3: CASRPGLSNQPQHF

V: TRBV6-5
J: TRBJ2-1
CDR3: CASSSGPYNEQFF

V: TRBV15
J: TRBJ1-1
CDR3: CATSRSTGGSEAFF

V: TRBV2
J: TRBJ2-1
CDR3: CASRTSGSKALYNEQFF

V: TRBV5-1
J: TRBJ1-2
CDR3: CASRVLGREHGYTF

V: TRBV5-6
J: TRBJ1-5
CDR3: CASSLWTAAQHF

V: TRBV19
J: TRBJ2-3
CDR3: CASTERLAGTLDTQYF

V: TRBV5-6
J: TRBJ2-2
CDR3: CASSWQLVDGELFF

V: TRBV7-9
J: TRBJ1-2
CDR3: CASSLGTGGYTF

V: TRBV5-1
J: TRBJ2-3
CDR3: CASSWTGSSTDTQYF

V: TRBV27
J: TRBJ2-5
CDR3: CASSLGGLLSGETQYF

V: TRBV18
J: TRBJ2-3
CDR3: CASSEWAGSTDTQYF

V: TRBV6-6
J: TRBJ2-5
CDR3: CASTWDGETQYF

V: TRBV11-3
J: TRBJ2-5
CDR3: CASSSDIETQYF

V: TRBV11-3
J: TRBJ2-2
CDR3: CASSFSANTGELFF

V: TRBV7-2
J: TRBJ2-5
CDR3: CASSLEGLAEETQYF

V: TRBV27
J: TRBJ2-3
CDR3: CASSLSRTSPAATQYF

V: TRBV2
J: TRBJ2-5
CDR3: CASRPDRVETQYF

V: TRBV14
J: TRBJ2-5
CDR3: CASSQGQGDYWETQYF

V: TRBV27
J: TRBJ2-2
CDR3: CASRERLAGAGELFF

V: TRBV2
J: TRBJ2-6
CDR3: CASRAGTVSGANVLTF